This TCR beta chain was documented in a study of human T cells and chemical hapten exposure. Study-level findings and limits: TCRs above 1 in 1000 frequency stayed constant with DPC sensitization. The donor cohort had alopecia, so its immune response may not match that of healthy people. PT1 expanded TCR counts and patch test score were linked, and their correlation was positive.

Specified time point: patch test 2, 6 weeks after DPC sensitization. This sample's treatment: therapeutic diphenylcyclopropenone sensitization with weekly scalp DPC. From germline, CDR1 is MNHEY and CDR2 SVGAGI. The CDR3 loop spans 17 amino acids. Trimming took off 4 bases at V and 6 bases at J, with 19 bases between the two ends. Many counts were recorded for this clonotype. The target antigen is unknown. Each cDNA molecule in the library carried unique molecular identifiers. MiXCR, applied by TCRdb to the RACE reads, yields one record per CDR3 protein. Among about 400,000 distinct CDR3 sequences listed, about 6.3% were seen once.

Sequenced material: whole blood, taken in connection with sensitization to the hapten diphenylcyclopropenone (DPC). The chain links TRBV6-5 to TRBJ1-6, with D tentatively TRBD1 (5 bases). The receptor comes from a woman aged 18 to 35 with alopecia areata. Some clones in this sample may be carry-over from other donors' samples. CDR3 bases: TGTGCCAGCAGTTCGTATTCCGGGACCCGGTTTAATTCACCCCTCCACTTT. Translating gives CASSSYSGTRFNSPLHF.